One sample yielded the 8 T cell receptor beta chains listed below, sequenced in a study of shared clonotypes between healthy human individuals (dated by TCRdb to the early 2020s). Libraries were made using the immunoSEQ multiplex PCR assay. In its TCRdb copy, this immuneACCESS table keeps in-frame sequences only and misses some clones. Where compared with another copy, unresolved V genes explain less than half of these, and the others have no known cause. A total of around 2,100,000 clones appear in this sample, about 95% of them only once. The top ten hold 1.2% of the sample. CD8 naive samples were obtained by positive selection for CCR7 among CD45RO-negative cells, yielding a CD45RA+CCR7+ population from which TemRA cells were excluded. Input material: naive CD8+ T cells sorted from blood. The sample's cell subset or site label, in plain terms: CD45RA+CCR7+. The receptor set was obtained from a man in his late teens or twenties in good health.

The genes are TRBV18 and TRBJ2-7; 8 nucleotides line up with TRBD1. The germline V gene has CDR1 KGHSH and CDR2 LQKENI. The CDR3 covers 15 residues. With 3 bases clipped from V and 6 bases from J, the junction kept 10 bases outside the gene matches. CDR3 DNA sequence: TGTGCCAGCTCACCTCTCGGACAGGGCCAGGGCGAGCAGTACTTC. Amino acid sequence: CASSPLGQGQGEQYF.

The rearrangement uses TRBV9 and TRBJ1-4; D is undetermined. The CDR3 length is 15 residues. From germline, CDR1 is SGDLS and CDR2 YYNGEE. Trimming cost V 0 bases and J 8 bases, with 14 bases left between them. CDR3 DNA sequence: TGTGCCAGCAGCGTAGCGCCGGAAAATGACGAAAAACTGTTTTTT. It codes for CASSVAPENDEKLFF.

A note on this clone: A junction end diverges from the germline sequence, so it may reflect a read error. The rearrangement joins TRBV30 to TRBJ2-7, with no clear D. Germline lookup yields CDR1 GTSNPN and CDR2 SVGIG (reference sequence). The CDR3 extends over 11 amino acids. CDR3 in amino acids: CAWSAYYEQHF. The CDR3 coding sequence is TGTGCCTGGAGTGCCTACTACGAGCAGCACTTC.

V gene TRBV19 combines with J gene TRBJ2-5, with D unclear. Germline CDR1 is LNHDA and CDR2 is SQIVND (reference sequence). V was pared by 2 bases and J by 2 bases, with 9 bases between. The CDR3 totals 14 residues. For the CDR3, the DNA is TGTGCCAGTAGTATATACCACCCTCAAGAGACCCAGTACTTC. Its translation is CASSIYHPQETQYF. The full variable domain, rest sourced from reference TRBV19 and TRBJ2-5, is DGGITQSPKYLFRKEGQNVTLSCEQNLNHDAMYWYRQDPGQGLRLIYYSQIVNDFQKGDIAEGYSVSREKKESFPLTVTSAQKNPTAFYLCASSIYHPQETQYFGPGTRLLVL.

This clone has a single count. V and J are TRBV7-8 and TRBJ2-3; D might be TRBD1 (6 bases). V lost 8 bases and J 2 bases, leaving 14 bases between the germline ends. CDR1 and CDR2 (germline): SGHVS, FQNEAQ. The CDR3 spans 14 residues. DNA for the CDR3: TGTGCCAGCGGGCTGGGGGCCCACACAGATACGCAGTATTTT. Translation gives CASGLGAHTDTQYF.

The rearrangement joins TRBV7-6 to TRBJ2-5; D gene uncertain. Germline V lookup: CDR1 SGHVS, CDR2 FNYEAQ. The V and J ends lost 2 bases and 2 bases respectively, with 6 bases between them. CDR3 length: 13 amino acids. CDR3 bases: TGTGCCAGCAGCTTACCCTTACAAGAGACCCAGTACTTC. As protein: CASSLPLQETQYF. Supplemented by reference TRBV7-6 and TRBJ2-5, the full variable domain reads GAGVSQSPRYKVTKRGQDVALRCDPISGHVSLYWYRQALGQGPEFLTYFNYEAQQDKSGLPNDRFSAERPEGSISTLTIQRTEQRDSAMYRCASSLPLQETQYFGPGTRLLVL.

The rearrangement links TRBV5-4 to TRBJ1-2, with D perhaps TRBD1 (6 bases). The V and J ends lost 2 bases and 4 bases respectively, with 12 bases between them. The CDR3 is 14 amino acids. CDR1 and CDR2 from the germline V gene are SGHNT and YYREEE (reference sequence). The CDR3 loop reads CASSLRTEFYGYTF. The CDR3 DNA reads TGTGCCAGCAGCTTACGGACAGAGTTCTATGGCTACACCTTC.

For this clone: This sample includes further DNA sequences coding for the same CDR3. This chain connects TRBV29-1 to TRBJ2-3, with D unclear. Per germline, CDR1 SQVTM and CDR2 ANQGSEA. CDR3 length: 11 amino acids. Trimming took 2 bases from V and 3 from J, leaving 3 bases between them. The CDR3 nucleotides read TGCAGCGTTGAAAGTACAGATACGCAGTATTTT. Residues: CSVESTDTQYF.